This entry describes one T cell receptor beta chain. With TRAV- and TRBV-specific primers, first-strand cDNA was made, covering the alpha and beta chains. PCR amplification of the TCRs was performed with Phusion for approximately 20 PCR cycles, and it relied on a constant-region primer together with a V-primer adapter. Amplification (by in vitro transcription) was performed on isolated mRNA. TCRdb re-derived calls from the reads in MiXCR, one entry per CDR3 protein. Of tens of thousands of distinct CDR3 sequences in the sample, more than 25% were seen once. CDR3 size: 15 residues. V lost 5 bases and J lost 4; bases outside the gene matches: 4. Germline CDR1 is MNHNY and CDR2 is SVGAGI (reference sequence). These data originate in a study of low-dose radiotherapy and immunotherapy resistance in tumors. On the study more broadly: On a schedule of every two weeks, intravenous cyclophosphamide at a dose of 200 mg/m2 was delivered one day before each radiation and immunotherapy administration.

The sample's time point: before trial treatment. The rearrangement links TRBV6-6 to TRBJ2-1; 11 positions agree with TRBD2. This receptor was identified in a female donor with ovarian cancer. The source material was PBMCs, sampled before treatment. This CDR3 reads CASSGLAGGYNEQFF. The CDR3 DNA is TGTGCCAGCAGTGGGTTAGCGGGAGGGTACAATGAGCAGTTCTTC.